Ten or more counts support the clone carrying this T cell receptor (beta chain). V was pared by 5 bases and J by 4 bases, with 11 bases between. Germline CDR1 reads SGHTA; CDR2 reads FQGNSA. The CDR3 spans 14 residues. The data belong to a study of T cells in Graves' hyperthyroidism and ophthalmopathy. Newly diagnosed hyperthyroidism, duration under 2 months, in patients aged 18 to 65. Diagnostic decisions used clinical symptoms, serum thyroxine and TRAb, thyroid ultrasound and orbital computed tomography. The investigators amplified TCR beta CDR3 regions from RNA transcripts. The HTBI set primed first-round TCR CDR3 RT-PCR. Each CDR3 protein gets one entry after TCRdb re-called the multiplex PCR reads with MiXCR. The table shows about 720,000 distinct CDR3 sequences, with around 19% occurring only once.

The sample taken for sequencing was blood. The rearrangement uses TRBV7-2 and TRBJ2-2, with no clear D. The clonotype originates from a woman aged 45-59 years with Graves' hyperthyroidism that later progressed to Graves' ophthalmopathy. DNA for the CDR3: TGTGCCAGCAGCCCACTTATGGGCACCGGGGAGCTGTTTTTT. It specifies CASSPLMGTGELFF.